Presented here are 9 T cell receptor beta chains from one specimen sequenced in a study of control samples from healthy donors and cancer patients. Clones were sequenced by immunoSEQ multiplex PCR, and TCRdb holds only the in-frame ones, with some missing. The sample gives 100,000 to 150,000 clones, around 90% of which show up once; about 2.5% is in the top ten. The sample was blood. These receptors were obtained from a middle-aged man in good health.

J is TRBJ2-4 and V is TRBV9; no definite D call. This CDR3 comprises 16 residues. Germline CDR1 and CDR2: SGDLS and YYNGEE. With 2 bases removed from V and 2 bases from J, the gap between germline ends came to 14 bases. CDR3 nucleotides: TGTGCCAGCAGCGTGGGTCTTTTAATCCCCAAAAACATTCAGTACTTC. This codes for CASSVGLLIPKNIQYF. Supplemented by reference TRBV9 and TRBJ2-4, the full variable domain reads DSGVTQTPKHLITATGQRVTLRCSPRSGDLSVYWYQQSLDQGLQFLIQYYNGEERAKGNILERFSAQQFPDLHSELNLSSLELGDSALYFCASSVGLLIPKNIQYFGAGTRLSVL.

This clone has just one count. This specimen includes other DNA sequences encoding the same CDR3. The V call is TRBV6-2 or TRBV6-3, the J call TRBJ2-5; D ambiguous. Germline V gene lookup returns CDR1 MNHEY and CDR2 SVGEGT. The V end lost 2 bases, the J end lost 5 bases, and 3 bases lay between the germline ends. CDR3 size: 11 residues. The CDR3 loop is CASSYGETQYF. The CDR3 nucleotides read TGTGCCAGCAGTTACGGCGAGACCCAGTACTTC.

The chain carries TRBV4-2 and TRBJ1-3; no definite D call. V was shortened by 4 bases and J by 8 bases, with 12 bases between the two germline ends. The CDR3 loop spans 13 amino acids. In germline, CDR1 is LGHNA, CDR2 YNFKEQ. The CDR3: CASSRRRRDTIYF. CDR3 nucleotide sequence: TGTGCCAGCAGCCGACGCCGGCGGGACACCATATATTTT.

The chain links TRBV5-1 to TRBJ1-1, with TRBD1 matching 8 bases. Germline CDR1 and CDR2: SGHRS and YFSETQ. This CDR3 is built from 14 residues. Unmatched junction bases numbered 8, after V lost 4 bases and J lost 6 bases. In nucleotides, the CDR3 is TGCGCCAGCAGCGTAGGACAGGGTAAATCTGAAGCTTTCTTT. This codes for CASSVGQGKSEAFF.

The chain has TRBV5-5 and TRBJ2-5; D not resolved. Trimming cost V 4 bases and J 5 bases, with 24 bases left between them. The germline CDR1 and CDR2 sequences are SGHKS and YYEKEE (reference sequence). CDR3 size: 17 residues. The CDR3 here is CASSQSGINPVTETQYF. In DNA, the CDR3 is TGTGCCAGCAGCCAATCTGGAATTAACCCAGTAACCGAGACCCAGTACTTC.

The chain is built from TRBV5-6 and TRBJ2-7; 10 bases fit TRBD1. This CDR3 is built from 15 residues. V was clipped by 4 bases and J by 2 bases; unmatched bases: 6. Germline V gene lookup returns CDR1 SGHDT and CDR2 YYEEEE. CDR3 bases: TGTGCCAGCAGCGAGGGGACAGGGGAGACCTACGAGCAGTACTTC. Protein sequence: CASSEGTGETYEQYF.

The chain is built from TRBV7-2 and TRBJ1-5; the match to TRBD1 covers 9 bases. Unmatched junction bases numbered 9, after V lost 5 bases and J lost 1 base. This CDR3 spans 17 amino acids. CDR1 SGHTA and CDR2 FQGNSA come from the germline V gene. The CDR3 loop reads CASSITGTGLSNQPQHF. CDR3 DNA sequence: TGTGCCAGCAGCATTACCGGGACAGGGTTAAGCAATCAGCCCCAGCATTTT.

The chain employs TRBV27 and TRBJ1-2; 9 bases line up with TRBD1. Germline V gene data show CDR1 as MNHEY and CDR2 as SMNVEV (reference sequence). The ends lost 6 bases at V and 4 bases at J; junction bases unmatched: 6. This CDR3 spans 14 amino acids. CDR3 in amino acids: CASSPQGAAYGYTF. CDR3 DNA sequence: TGTGCCAGCAGCCCACAGGGGGCAGCCTATGGCTACACCTTC.

Only one count was recorded for this clone. The chain couples TRBV7-9 to TRBJ2-2, with D perhaps assigned TRBD1 or TRBD2 (5 bases each). From germline, CDR1 is SEHNR and CDR2 FQNEAQ (reference sequence). Between the trimmed V and J ends, which lost 0 bases and 3 bases, there was a span of 5 bases. This CDR3 has 14 amino acids. CDR3 loop: CASSLAGDTGELFF. The CDR3 bases are TGTGCCAGCAGCTTAGCGGGGGACACCGGGGAGCTGTTTTTT.